This TCR beta chain was profiled in a study of neoadjuvant anti-PD-1 for oral cavity cancer. Study-level information: Before surgery, most patients got three to four biweekly 3 mg/kg nivolumab doses. Whole-study findings and limits: Treg/Th17 ratio rose with pretreatment blood and fell with post-treatment tumor TCRbeta clonality.

Most PBMC samples had roughly 0.45 ug input DNA in six replicates. Clones were read by immunoSEQ multiplex PCR, and TCRdb kept only the in-frame ones, dropping some. Among about 62,000 clones listed, approximately 79% were seen once. These newly diagnosed stage II-IVA oral cavity squamous cell carcinoma patients had no prior systemic or radiation treatment. Details on this clone: As yet, its antigen is unknown.

Germline CDR1 and CDR2: SNHLY and FYNNEI. The germline V and J ends were trimmed by 7 bases and 2 bases, with 11 bases remaining between them. The CDR3 totals 13 residues. The material sequenced was PBMCs, taken before nivolumab (anti-PD-1) treatment. The chain links TRBV2 to TRBJ2-5; no clear D gene. This TCR was sampled from a person between 40 and 79 years old with oral cavity squamous cell carcinoma. The CDR3 protein is CASNPHEQETQYF. The CDR3 DNA is TGTGCCAGCAACCCACATGAACAAGAGACCCAGTACTTC.